The clone carrying this TCR beta chain was observed a handful of times. The antigen is undetermined. Clones were sequenced by immunoSEQ multiplex PCR, and TCRdb holds only the in-frame ones, with some missing. The sample records tens of thousands of clones, 85% to 90% being singletons. The data originate from a study of OX40 agonist ivuxolimab in advanced cancers. The overall study: Partial responses, seen in three patients, involved one hepatocellular carcinoma and two cutaneous melanomas.

Regarding the study as a whole: In the 0.1 to 3.0 mg/kg range, CD4+ and CD8+ blood T cells had expanded clonally by week 6. CD8+ T cells averaged more expanded clones than CD4+.

The V segment lost 6 bases and the J segment 10 bases; nucleotides outside the gene matches: 4. Germline loops: CDR1 SGHAT, CDR2 FQNNGV. The CDR3 totals 11 residues. This chain uses TRBV11-2 with TRBJ1-1; 8 positions match TRBD1. The TCR originated in an adult with an advanced solid tumor such as melanoma, head and neck, liver or kidney cancer. The source material was CD4+ or CD8+ T cells sorted from blood, sampled in a trial of the OX40 agonist ivuxolimab. CDR3 in amino acids: CASSLTGAAFF. In nucleotides, the CDR3 is TGTGCCAGCAGTCTGACAGGGGCAGCTTTCTTT.